Described below is a single T cell receptor (beta chain) sequence and its context. This sample is part of a study of cytomegalovirus exposure and HLA in healthy donors. PCR was performed using 60 Vbeta and 13 Jbeta primers. Generated by immunoSEQ multiplex PCR, the TCRdb table keeps only in-frame clones and is missing some. The sample yields about 120,000 clones, 75% to 80% seen once. CDR3 length: 14 residues. V lost 0 bases, J lost 6 bases, and 4 bases stayed unmatched. Germline CDR1 and CDR2: SGHRS and YFSETQ. The study sampled nominally healthy donors, though unrecorded immune exposures were likely.

The chain uses TRBV5-1 and TRBJ2-7, with 9 nucleotides matching TRBD1. Sequencing input: PBMCs. The sequence was obtained from a woman aged 35 to 49 in good health and CMV-seropositive. CDR3 nucleotides: TGCGCCAGCAGCTTGGTAGGACAGGGGAGCGAGCAGTACTTC. Its protein product is CASSLVGQGSEQYF. The whole variable domain, remainder taken from reference TRBV5-1 and TRBJ2-7, is KAGVTQTPRYLIKTRGQQVTLSCSPISGHRSVSWYQQTPGQGLQFLFEYFSETQRNKGNFPGRFSGRQFSNSRSEMNVSTLELGDSALYLCASSLVGQGSEQYFGPGTRLTVT.